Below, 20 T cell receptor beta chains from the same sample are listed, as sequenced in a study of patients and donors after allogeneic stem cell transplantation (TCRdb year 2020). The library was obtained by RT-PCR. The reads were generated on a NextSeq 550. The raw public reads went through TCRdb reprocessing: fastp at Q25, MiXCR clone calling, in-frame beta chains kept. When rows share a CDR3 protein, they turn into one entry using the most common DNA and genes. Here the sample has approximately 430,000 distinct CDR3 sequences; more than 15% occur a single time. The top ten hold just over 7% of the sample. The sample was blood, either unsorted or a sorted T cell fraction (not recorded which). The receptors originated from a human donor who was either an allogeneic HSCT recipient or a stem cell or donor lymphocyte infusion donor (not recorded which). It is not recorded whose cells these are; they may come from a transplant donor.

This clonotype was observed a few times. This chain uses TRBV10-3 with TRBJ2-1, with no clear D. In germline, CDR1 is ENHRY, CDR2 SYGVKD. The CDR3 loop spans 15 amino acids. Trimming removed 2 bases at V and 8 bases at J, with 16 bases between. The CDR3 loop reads CAISERDEGKDEQFF. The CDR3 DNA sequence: TGTGCCATCAGTGAGCGTGACGAAGGCAAGGATGAGCAGTTCTTC.

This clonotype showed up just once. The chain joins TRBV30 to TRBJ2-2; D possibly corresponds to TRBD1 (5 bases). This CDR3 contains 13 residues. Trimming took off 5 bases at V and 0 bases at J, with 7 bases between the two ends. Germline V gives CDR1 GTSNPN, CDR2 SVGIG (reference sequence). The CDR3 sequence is CAWGHSNTGELFF. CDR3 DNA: TGTGCCTGGGGACACTCGAACACCGGGGAGCTGTTTTTT.

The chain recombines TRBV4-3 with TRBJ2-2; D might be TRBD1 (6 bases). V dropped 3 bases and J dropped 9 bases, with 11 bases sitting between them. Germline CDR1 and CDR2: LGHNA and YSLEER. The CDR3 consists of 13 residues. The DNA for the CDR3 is TGCGCCAGCAGCCAGCATCAGGGGTGGGAGCTGTTTTTT. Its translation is CASSQHQGWELFF.

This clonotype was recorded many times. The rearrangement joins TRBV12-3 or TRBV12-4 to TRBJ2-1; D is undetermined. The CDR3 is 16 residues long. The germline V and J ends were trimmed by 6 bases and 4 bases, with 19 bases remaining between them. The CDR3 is CASSLVLDPGYNEQFF. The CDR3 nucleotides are TGTGCCAGCAGCCTTGTCCTAGATCCCGGTTACAATGAGCAGTTCTTC.

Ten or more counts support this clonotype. CDR3 sequence: CASSFKGPRGDEKLFF. As DNA, the CDR3 is TGTGCCAGCAGCTTCAAAGGGCCCAGGGGGGACGAAAAACTGTTTTTT. The gene calls are TRBV5-4 and TRBJ1-4; 7 bases are a match to TRBD1. The CDR3 has 16 amino acids. The germline V gene encodes CDR1 SGHNT and CDR2 YYREEE (reference sequence). J was trimmed by 8 bases and V by 2 bases; bases with no gene match: 12.

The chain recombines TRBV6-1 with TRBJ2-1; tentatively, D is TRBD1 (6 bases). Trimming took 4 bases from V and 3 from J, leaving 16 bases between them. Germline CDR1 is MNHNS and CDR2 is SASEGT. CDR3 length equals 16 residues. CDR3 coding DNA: TGTGCCAGCAGTGTAACAGGGCTTTTCCGCTACAATGAGCAGTTCTTC. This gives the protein CASSVTGLFRYNEQFF.

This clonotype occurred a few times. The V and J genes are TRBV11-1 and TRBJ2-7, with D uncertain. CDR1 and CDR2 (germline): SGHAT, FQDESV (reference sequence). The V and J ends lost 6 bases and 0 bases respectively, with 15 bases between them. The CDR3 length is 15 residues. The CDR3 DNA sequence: TGTGCCAGCAGTCCTCAGCCTCTGAGCTCCTACGAGCAGTACTTC. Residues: CASSPQPLSSYEQYF.

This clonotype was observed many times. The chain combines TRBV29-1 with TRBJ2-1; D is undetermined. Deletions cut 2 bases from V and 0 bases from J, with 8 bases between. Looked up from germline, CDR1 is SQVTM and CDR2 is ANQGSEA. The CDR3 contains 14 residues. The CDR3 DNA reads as TGCAGCGTTGAAACGCCGAGCTCCTACAATGAGCAGTTCTTC. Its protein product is CSVETPSSYNEQFF.

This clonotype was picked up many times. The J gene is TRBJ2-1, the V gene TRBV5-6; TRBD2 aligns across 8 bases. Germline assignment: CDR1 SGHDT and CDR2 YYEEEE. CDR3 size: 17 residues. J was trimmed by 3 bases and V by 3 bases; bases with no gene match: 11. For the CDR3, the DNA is TGTGCCAGCAGCTGGAGAGTCACTAGCGGATACTACAATGAGCAGTTCTTC. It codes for CASSWRVTSGYYNEQFF. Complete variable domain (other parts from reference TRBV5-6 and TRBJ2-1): DAGVTQSPTHLIKTRGQQVTLRCSPKSGHDTVSWYQQALGQGPQFIFQYYEEEERQRGNFPDRFSGHQFPNYSSELNVNALLLGDSALYLCASSWRVTSGYYNEQFFGPGTRLTVL.

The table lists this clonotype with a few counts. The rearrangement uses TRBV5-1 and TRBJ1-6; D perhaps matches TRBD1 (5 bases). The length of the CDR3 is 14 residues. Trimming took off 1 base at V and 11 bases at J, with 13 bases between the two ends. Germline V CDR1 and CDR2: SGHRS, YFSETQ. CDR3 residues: CASSLWGDGTPLHF. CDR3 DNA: TGCGCCAGCAGCTTGTGGGGGGACGGGACACCCCTCCACTTT.

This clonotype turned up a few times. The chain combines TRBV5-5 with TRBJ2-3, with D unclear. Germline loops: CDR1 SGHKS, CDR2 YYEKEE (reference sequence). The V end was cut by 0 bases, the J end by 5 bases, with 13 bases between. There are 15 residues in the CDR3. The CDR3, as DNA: TGTGCCAGCAGCTTGGGTGGCGCGGCCCAAGATACGCAGTATTTT. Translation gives CASSLGGAAQDTQYF. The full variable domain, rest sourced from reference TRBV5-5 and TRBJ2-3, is DAGVTQSPTHLIKTRGQQVTLRCSPISGHKSVSWYQQVLGQGPQFIFQYYEKEERGRGNFPDRFSARQFPNYSSELNVNALLLGDSALYLCASSLGGAAQDTQYFGPGTRLTVL.

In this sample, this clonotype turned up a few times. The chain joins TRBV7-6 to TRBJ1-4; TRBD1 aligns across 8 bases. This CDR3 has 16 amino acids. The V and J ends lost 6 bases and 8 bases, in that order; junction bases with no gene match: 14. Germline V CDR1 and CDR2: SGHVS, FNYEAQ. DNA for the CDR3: TGTGCCAGCAGAGACGCTTACAGGGGGGAGAGCGAAAAACTGTTTTTT. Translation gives CASRDAYRGESEKLFF.

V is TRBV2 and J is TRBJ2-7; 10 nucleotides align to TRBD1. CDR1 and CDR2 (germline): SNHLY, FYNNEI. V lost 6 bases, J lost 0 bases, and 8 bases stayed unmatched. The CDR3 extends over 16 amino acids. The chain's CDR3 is CASRGQGFVGSYEQYF. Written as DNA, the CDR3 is TGTGCCAGCAGGGGACAGGGGTTCGTTGGCTCCTACGAGCAGTACTTC.

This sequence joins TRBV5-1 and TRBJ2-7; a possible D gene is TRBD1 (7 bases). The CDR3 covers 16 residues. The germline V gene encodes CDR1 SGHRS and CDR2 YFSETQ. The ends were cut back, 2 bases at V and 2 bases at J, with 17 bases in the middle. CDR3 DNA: TGCGCCAGCAGCTTTCATAGGCGGGACAGTCCCTACGAGCAGTACTTC. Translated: CASSFHRRDSPYEQYF. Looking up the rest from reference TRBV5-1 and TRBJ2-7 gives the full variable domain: KAGVTQTPRYLIKTRGQQVTLSCSPISGHRSVSWYQQTPGQGLQFLFEYFSETQRNKGNFPGRFSGRQFSNSRSEMNVSTLELGDSALYLCASSFHRRDSPYEQYFGPGTRLTVT.

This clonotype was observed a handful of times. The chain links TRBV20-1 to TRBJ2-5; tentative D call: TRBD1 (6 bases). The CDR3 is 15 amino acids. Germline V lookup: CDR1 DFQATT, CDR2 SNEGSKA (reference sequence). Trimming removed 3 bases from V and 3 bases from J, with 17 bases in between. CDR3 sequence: CSASPTRGWEETQYF. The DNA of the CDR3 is TGCAGTGCTAGCCCAACAAGGGGGTGGGAAGAGACCCAGTACTTC.

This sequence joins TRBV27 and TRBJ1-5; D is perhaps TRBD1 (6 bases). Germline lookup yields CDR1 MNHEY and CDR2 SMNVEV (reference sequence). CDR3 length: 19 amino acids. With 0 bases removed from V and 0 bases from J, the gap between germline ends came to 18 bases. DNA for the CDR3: TGTGCCAGCAGTTTATCGAGGCAGGGGCCACTCACTAGCAATCAGCCCCAGCATTTT. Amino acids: CASSLSRQGPLTSNQPQHF.

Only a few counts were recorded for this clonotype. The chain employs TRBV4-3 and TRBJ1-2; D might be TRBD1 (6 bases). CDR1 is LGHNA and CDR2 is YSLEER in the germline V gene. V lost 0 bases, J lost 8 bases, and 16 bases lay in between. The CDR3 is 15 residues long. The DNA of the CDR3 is TGCGCCAGCAGCCAAGAAGGGACAAAGGTTATCGGCTACACCTTC. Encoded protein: CASSQEGTKVIGYTF.

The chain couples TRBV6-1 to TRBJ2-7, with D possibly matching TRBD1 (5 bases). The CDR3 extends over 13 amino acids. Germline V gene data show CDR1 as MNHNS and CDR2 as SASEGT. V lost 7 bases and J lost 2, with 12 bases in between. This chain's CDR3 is CASNPTVAYEQYF. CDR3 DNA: TGTGCCAGCAATCCGACAGTGGCCTACGAGCAGTACTTC.

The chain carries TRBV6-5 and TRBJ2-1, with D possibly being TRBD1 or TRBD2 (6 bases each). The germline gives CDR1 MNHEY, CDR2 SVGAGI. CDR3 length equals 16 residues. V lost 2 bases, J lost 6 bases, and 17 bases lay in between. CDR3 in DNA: TGTGCCAGCAGTTACGACGCGGGACACCGGTTCAATGAGCAGTTCTTC. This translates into CASSYDAGHRFNEQFF.

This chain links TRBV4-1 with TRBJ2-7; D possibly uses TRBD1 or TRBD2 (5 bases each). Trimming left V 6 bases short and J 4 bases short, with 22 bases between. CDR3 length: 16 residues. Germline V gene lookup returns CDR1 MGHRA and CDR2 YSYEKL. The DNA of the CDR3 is TGCGCCAGCAGTGAACCGGGGACCTCATCCCGATACGAGCAGTACTTC. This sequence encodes CASSEPGTSSRYEQYF.